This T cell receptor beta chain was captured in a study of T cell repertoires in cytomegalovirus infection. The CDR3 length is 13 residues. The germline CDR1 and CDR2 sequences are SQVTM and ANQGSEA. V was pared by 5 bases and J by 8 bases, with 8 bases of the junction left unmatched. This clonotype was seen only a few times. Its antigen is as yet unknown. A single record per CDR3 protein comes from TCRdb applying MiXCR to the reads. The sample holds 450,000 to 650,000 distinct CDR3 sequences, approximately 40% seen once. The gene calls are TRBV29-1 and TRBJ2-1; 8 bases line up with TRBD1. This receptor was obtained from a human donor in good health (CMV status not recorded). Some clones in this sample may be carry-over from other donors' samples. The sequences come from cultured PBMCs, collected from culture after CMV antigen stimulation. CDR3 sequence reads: CSVLGTGRDEQFF. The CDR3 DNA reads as TGCAGCGTTCTAGGGACAGGCAGGGATGAGCAGTTCTTC.